The 23 T cell receptor beta chains listed next were all sequenced from one sample in a study of cytomegalovirus exposure and HLA in healthy donors. Assay: immunoSEQ multiplex PCR; the TCRdb copy retains only in-frame clones and omits some. This sample has about 200,000 clones, with more than 65% found just once. Sequencing was done on a sample of PBMCs. The receptors here all came from a woman in her 30s in good health and CMV-seropositive.

The rearrangement links TRBV6-5 to TRBJ2-2, with D uncertain. The CDR3 contains 13 residues. The V and J ends lost 3 bases and 5 bases respectively, with 7 bases between them. The germline CDR1 and CDR2 sequences are MNHEY and SVGAGI. The CDR3 here is CASSYVPTGELFF. In DNA, the CDR3 is TGTGCCAGCAGTTATGTTCCGACCGGGGAGCTGTTTTTT.

This chain links TRBV30 with TRBJ2-5; no reliable D call. V was shortened by 0 bases and J by 1 base, with 6 bases between the two germline ends. Germline V gene sequence: CDR1 GTSNPN, CDR2 SVGIG (reference sequence). The CDR3 totals 13 residues. The DNA for the CDR3 is TGTGCCTGGAGTGTGCGTTTCCAAGAGACCCAGTACTTC. Translated: CAWSVRFQETQYF. Full variable domain (rest looked up from reference TRBV30 and TRBJ2-5): SQTIHQWPATLVQPVGSPLSLECTVEGTSNPNLYWYRQAAGRGLQLLFYSVGIGQISSEVPQNLSASRPQDRQFILSSKKLLLSDSGFYLCAWSVRFQETQYFGPGTRLLVL.

The chain recombines TRBV28 with TRBJ1-5; D unresolved. Germline V CDR1 and CDR2: MDHEN, SYDVKM. V dropped 5 bases and J dropped 5 bases, with 16 bases sitting between them. CDR3 length: 15 residues. CDR3 loop: CASSPDQSPYQPQHF. The DNA of the CDR3 is TGTGCCAGCAGTCCCGATCAGTCTCCGTATCAGCCCCAGCATTTT.

This clone has just one count. The gene calls are TRBV28 and TRBJ2-7; TRBD2 matches 9 bases. The CDR3 sequence is 13 residues long. Trimming cost V 8 bases and J 4 bases; bases outside gene matches: 6. Germline loops: CDR1 MDHEN, CDR2 SYDVKM. The chain's CDR3 is CASLAGVAYEQYF. Here the CDR3 DNA reads TGTGCCAGCTTAGCGGGAGTTGCATACGAGCAGTACTTC.

V gene TRBV29-1 combines with J gene TRBJ2-1; 8 bases agree with TRBD1. V lost 1 base, J lost 9 bases, and 8 bases stayed unmatched. The CDR3 contains 14 residues. Germline loops: CDR1 SQVTM, CDR2 ANQGSEA. The CDR3 sequence is CSVEGQGQSGEQFF. The CDR3 nucleotides read TGCAGCGTTGAAGGACAGGGGCAATCAGGTGAGCAGTTCTTC.

The table lists this clone with a few counts. The V gene is TRBV25-1, the J gene TRBJ2-7; D is perhaps TRBD1 (5 bases). The germline V gene has CDR1 MGHDK and CDR2 SYGVNS. This CDR3 is built from 15 residues. V was pared by 1 base and J by 0 bases, with 10 bases between. CDR3: CASSELGAGSYEQYF. CDR3 DNA sequence: TGTGCCAGCAGTGAATTAGGGGCCGGCTCCTACGAGCAGTACTTC.

The chain couples TRBV7-2 to TRBJ2-3, with TRBD2 matching 7 bases. CDR1 is SGHTA and CDR2 is FQGNSA in the germline V gene. Trimming removed 2 bases from V and 2 bases from J; junction bases left unmatched: 4. This CDR3 spans 15 amino acids. The CDR3 DNA reads as TGTGCCAGCAGCTTACAGGGAGGGATCACAGATACGCAGTATTTT. Encoded protein: CASSLQGGITDTQYF.

The J gene is TRBJ2-1, the V gene TRBV9, with 7 bases fitting TRBD2. The CDR3 consists of 14 residues. Germline V gene lookup returns CDR1 SGDLS and CDR2 YYNGEE. V dropped 0 bases and J dropped 4; count of bases not matched to a gene: 1. The CDR3, as DNA: TGTGCCAGCAGCGTAGGGGACTATTACAATGAGCAGTTCTTC. The encoded protein is CASSVGDYYNEQFF. The variable domain in full, completed from reference TRBV9 and TRBJ2-1, reads DSGVTQTPKHLITATGQRVTLRCSPRSGDLSVYWYQQSLDQGLQFLIQYYNGEERAKGNILERFSAQQFPDLHSELNLSSLELGDSALYFCASSVGDYYNEQFFGPGTRLTVL.

At least ten counts were recorded for this clone. The chain joins TRBV7-9 to TRBJ1-2; possible D gene TRBD1, 5 bases. The V end was cut by 2 bases, the J end by 5 bases, with 12 bases between. From germline, CDR1 is SEHNR and CDR2 FQNEAQ (reference sequence). This CDR3 spans 14 amino acids. In nucleotides, the CDR3 is TGTGCCAGCAGCTTAATGGGGGGGATGTATGGCTACACCTTC. It codes for CASSLMGGMYGYTF.

The chain is built from TRBV27 and TRBJ1-1, with D unclear. The length of the CDR3 is 12 residues. V gave up 8 bases and J gave up 1 base, with 8 bases separating them. Germline CDR1 and CDR2: MNHEY and SMNVEV (reference sequence). The CDR3 region has the DNA TGTGCCAGCGGCCGATCGAACACTGAAGCTTTCTTT. Its translation is CASGRSNTEAFF.

The CDR3 loop is CASSYRRRYEQYF. CDR3 DNA: TGTGCCAGCAGTTACAGGCGGCGGTACGAGCAGTACTTC. V is TRBV6-5 and J is TRBJ2-7; D uncertain. CDR1 and CDR2 from the germline V gene are MNHEY and SVGAGI. The length of the CDR3 is 13 residues. V was cut by 2 bases and J by 4 bases, with 9 bases left in between.

A few counts support this clone. This sequence joins TRBV5-1 and TRBJ2-3; 11 nucleotides line up with TRBD2. The germline V gene has CDR1 SGHRS and CDR2 YFSETQ. Trimming took 3 bases from V and 2 from J; bases not matched to a gene: 8. The CDR3 extends over 17 amino acids. The CDR3 reads CASSSEGLAVLTDTQYF. In nucleotides, the CDR3 is TGCGCCAGCAGCTCCGAGGGACTAGCGGTACTCACAGATACGCAGTATTTT. The variable domain in full, completed from reference TRBV5-1 and TRBJ2-3, reads KAGVTQTPRYLIKTRGQQVTLSCSPISGHRSVSWYQQTPGQGLQFLFEYFSETQRNKGNFPGRFSGRQFSNSRSEMNVSTLELGDSALYLCASSSEGLAVLTDTQYFGPGTRLTVL.

This chain connects TRBV6-1 to TRBJ2-1, with 8 bases lining up with TRBD1. The CDR3 contains 15 residues. V shed 3 bases and J 5 bases; nucleotides not matched to a gene: 6. CDR1 and CDR2 from the germline V gene are MNHNS and SASEGT. CDR3 sequence: CASSEQGARHNEQFF. The CDR3 DNA reads as TGTGCCAGCAGTGAGCAGGGGGCAAGGCACAATGAGCAGTTCTTC.

The chain is built from TRBV2 and TRBJ2-5; 8 bases match TRBD1. V shed 5 bases, J shed 5 bases, and the junction held 7 bases outside the gene matches. In germline, CDR1 is SNHLY, CDR2 FYNNEI. The CDR3 is 14 residues long. The DNA for the CDR3 is TGTGCCAGCAGTATACAGGGGGTCGGGGAGACCCAGTACTTC. This codes for CASSIQGVGETQYF.

The DNA for the CDR3 is TGTGCCAGCAGTTCTCCTAATTTAAACTATGGCTACACCTTC. Its translation is CASSSPNLNYGYTF. The chain uses TRBV28 and TRBJ1-2; D call uncertain. The CDR3 contains 14 residues. The V and J ends lost 4 bases and 2 bases respectively, with 11 bases between them. Per the germline V gene, CDR1 is MDHEN and CDR2 is SYDVKM.

V is TRBV27 and J is TRBJ1-1; D is unresolved. The V gene lost 8 bases and the J gene lost 1 base, with 8 bases spanning the gap. Germline V gene lookup returns CDR1 MNHEY and CDR2 SMNVEV (reference sequence). This CDR3 comprises 12 residues. The CDR3 reads CASGSGNTEAFF. Written as DNA, the CDR3 is TGTGCCAGCGGCTCGGGGAACACTGAAGCTTTCTTT.

The chain uses TRBV28 and TRBJ2-2; 8 bases agree with TRBD1. With V trimmed by 10 bases and J by 0 bases, 4 bases remained unmatched. From germline, CDR1 is MDHEN and CDR2 SYDVKM. This CDR3 has 14 amino acids. CDR3 DNA: TGTGCCATCGGGACAGGCACGAACACCGGGGAGCTGTTTTTT. This translates into CAIGTGTNTGELFF.

This clone was seen more than once but under ten times. V usage is TRBV5-1 and J usage is TRBJ1-3; tentatively, D is TRBD1 (6 bases). The CDR3 spans 14 residues. The V gene lost 2 bases and the J gene lost 2 bases, with 8 bases spanning the gap. CDR1 SGHRS and CDR2 YFSETQ come from the germline V gene. CDR3 sequence reads: CASSFGQTGNTIYF. Here the CDR3 DNA reads TGCGCCAGCAGCTTTGGACAGACTGGAAACACCATATATTTT.

This clone turned up a few times. The V gene is TRBV7-8, the J gene TRBJ1-2; 7 bases align to TRBD1. CDR3 length: 17 residues. The germline V gene has CDR1 SGHVS and CDR2 FQNEAQ. V gave up 3 bases and J gave up 1 base; unmatched junction bases: 11. CDR3 bases: TGTGCCAGCAGCTTGGGACAGCCTTTTGAACTTAACTATGGCTACACCTTC. It specifies CASSLGQPFELNYGYTF.

The CDR3 sequence is CASSETGEGNQPQHF. The CDR3 bases are TGTGCCAGCAGCGAAACGGGAGAGGGGAATCAGCCCCAGCATTTT. This chain joins TRBV5-8 and TRBJ1-5, with D possibly being TRBD1 (5 bases). The germline V and J ends were trimmed by 4 bases and 4 bases, with 15 bases remaining between them. Germline CDR1 reads SGHTS; CDR2 reads YDEGEE. CDR3 length equals 15 residues.

V and J are TRBV11-3 and TRBJ2-3, with 7 bases aligning to TRBD2. The germline CDR1 and CDR2 sequences are SGHNT and YENEEA. The V and J ends lost 3 bases and 6 bases, in that order; junction bases with no gene match: 6. The CDR3 covers 14 residues. The CDR3 protein is CASSFAGVRDTQYF. Here the CDR3 DNA reads TGTGCCAGCAGCTTTGCGGGAGTGAGGGATACGCAGTATTTT.

The rearrangement uses TRBV29-1 and TRBJ2-1; 12 bases align to TRBD2. The length of the CDR3 is 14 residues. J gave up 10 bases and V 6 bases, and 10 bases lay outside the gene matches. Germline-derived CDR1 and CDR2 are SQVTM and ANQGSEA. The CDR3 DNA reads as TGCAGCGTACCTGGGGCTAGCGGGAGGGGAGAGCAGTTCTTC. This gives the protein CSVPGASGRGEQFF.

The chain has TRBV6-1 and TRBJ2-7, with D possibly TRBD1 on 5 matching bases. Germline values: CDR1 MNHNS, CDR2 SASEGT. The CDR3 sequence is 14 residues long. V shed 8 bases and J shed 0 bases, with 14 bases lying between them. In DNA form, the CDR3 reads TGTGCCAGCTCAGGGTCCCGAGGCTCCTACGAGCAGTACTTC. Encoded protein: CASSGSRGSYEQYF.